This T cell receptor (beta chain) was documented in a study of T cells in Graves' hyperthyroidism and ophthalmopathy. Study-wide points: Ophthalmopathy got predicted by the model a median approximately 6.3 months before its onset.

Authors of the study amplified TCR beta CDR3 regions from RNA transcripts. During a first-round RT-PCR of the TCR CDR3, the HTBI primer set was used. MiXCR, run by TCRdb on the multiplex PCR reads, gives a single entry per CDR3 protein. The top ten clones hold less than 65% of a sample with approximately 490,000 distinct CDR3 sequences, 20% to 25% of them seen once. Unmatched junction bases numbered 11, after V lost 6 bases and J lost 7 bases. The CDR3 consists of 15 residues. Worth noting for this clonotype: What it binds is not known. This may arise from a read error, as a much more abundant clone is one base away.

The material sequenced was blood. The chain uses TRBV12-3 or TRBV12-4 and TRBJ2-1, with 8 bases identical to TRBD2. This clonotype was sampled from a woman aged 70-85 years with Graves' ophthalmopathy. CDR3 DNA sequence: TGTGCCAGCAGCCCGGGGGGGGACGGGAAAAATGAGCAGTTCTTC. This codes for CASSPGGDGKNEQFF.